Below, 26 T cell receptor beta chains from the same sample are listed, as sequenced in a study of shared clonotypes between healthy human individuals. TCRdb keeps only in-frame clones here, not all; method: immunoSEQ multiplex PCR. Here the sample spans about 460,000 clones, over 60% being singletons. Material for sequencing was PBMCs. These receptors were obtained from a woman aged 40 to 49 in good health. Some clones in this sample may be carry-over from other donors' samples.

Regarding this clone: Since a far larger clone is one base different, this is likely a read error. The rearrangement uses TRBV2 and TRBJ2-5; D is unclear. This CDR3 is built from 13 residues. Per the germline V gene, CDR1 is SNHLY and CDR2 is FYNNEI. CDR3 in amino acids: CTSRGGSQETQYF. The CDR3 nucleotides are TGTACCAGCAGAGGCGGCAGTCAAGAGACCCAGTACTTC.

The V gene is TRBV30, the J gene TRBJ1-4; the D gene is possibly TRBD1 (6 bases). The CDR3 length is 13 residues. The V end lost 0 bases, the J end lost 8 bases, and 10 bases lay between the germline ends. Per germline, CDR1 GTSNPN and CDR2 SVGIG (reference sequence). CDR3 residues: CAWSVQGWEKLFF. The CDR3 region has the DNA TGTGCCTGGAGTGTACAGGGATGGGAAAAACTGTTTTTT.

This clone was observed a single time. The chain recombines TRBV21-1 with TRBJ2-5; TRBD2 was called by the table and not checked on the DNA. The end of the DNA is better explained by TRBJ2-7, so the J call may be wrong. TRBV21-1 is noted as a pseudogene. The CDR3 is 13 residues long. Here the CDR3 DNA reads TGTGCCAGCAGCAAACGGGGGGACTACGAGCAGTACTTC. The encoded protein is CASSKRGDYEQYF.

The count of this clone is one. The chain combines TRBV6-5 with TRBJ2-7; TRBD2 matches 8 bases. Losses at the gene ends were 5 bases for V and 7 bases for J; bases not matched to a gene: 4. Per germline, CDR1 MNHEY and CDR2 SVGAGI. This CDR3 is built from 12 residues. CDR3 coding DNA: TGTGCCAGCAGTCGGACTAGCTGGGAGCAGTACTTC. It yields the protein CASSRTSWEQYF.

DNA of the CDR3: TGTGCCATCAGCTCAGACAGGGAGGTCCAGCCCCAGCATTTT. It codes for CAISSDREVQPQHF. The V gene is TRBV10-3, the J gene TRBJ1-5, with 7 positions matching TRBD1. This CDR3 has 14 residues. Per the germline V gene, CDR1 is ENHRY and CDR2 is SYGVKD. Trimming took 6 bases from V and 7 from J; bases not matched to a gene: 9.

The V and J genes are TRBV11-2 and TRBJ1-1; 9 bases align to TRBD1. Germline CDR1 reads SGHAT; CDR2 reads FQNNGV. The trim removed 5 bases at V and 5 bases at J, leaving 3 bases unmatched. The CDR3 has 13 amino acids. This CDR3 reads CASSIGQGTEAFF. CDR3 bases: TGTGCCAGCAGCATCGGACAGGGGACTGAAGCTTTCTTT.

V usage is TRBV15 and J usage is TRBJ1-5, with a weak D call TRBD1 (6 bases). Germline CDR1 LNHNV, CDR2 YYDKDF (reference sequence). Trimming removed 8 bases at V and 3 bases at J, with 11 bases between. The CDR3 runs 13 residues. The CDR3 coding sequence is TGTGCCACCGGACAGAGTTTCAATCAGCCCCAGCATTTT. This translates into CATGQSFNQPQHF.

V and J are TRBV28 and TRBJ2-1; possibly TRBD2 for D (5 bases). The germline CDR1 and CDR2 sequences are MDHEN and SYDVKM. The ends were cut back, 0 bases at V and 1 base at J, with 10 bases in the middle. CDR3 length: 16 residues. The CDR3 DNA sequence: TGTGCCAGCAGTTTATGGGCGGGCCAGTCCTACAATGAGCAGTTCTTC. Its translation is CASSLWAGQSYNEQFF.

Points on this clone: A far larger clone is only one base removed, so a read error is likely. Here the CDR3 DNA reads TGCGCCAGCAGCTCGCAGGGTGCGCCTGAAGCTTTCTTT. It translates to CASSSQGAPEAFF. The V gene is TRBV5-1, the J gene TRBJ1-1; D possibly corresponds to TRBD1 (5 bases). Germline CDR1 reads SGHRS; CDR2 reads YFSETQ. The CDR3 runs 13 residues. Trimming removed 3 bases at V and 6 bases at J, with 12 bases between.

This clone was counted a few times. The V call is TRBV7-9, the J call TRBJ2-1; 9 bases line up with TRBD2. V was pared by 1 base and J by 9 bases, with 7 bases of the junction left unmatched. The CDR3 has 15 amino acids. The germline V gene has CDR1 SEHNR and CDR2 FQNEAQ (reference sequence). The CDR3 nucleotides read TGTGCCAGCAGCTTAGAGGGCGGGAGGGCCAGTGAGCAGTTCTTC. It specifies CASSLEGGRASEQFF.

This clone occurred many times. The genes are TRBV19 and TRBJ2-1; the match to TRBD2 covers 12 bases. This CDR3 has 18 residues. V shed 3 bases, J shed 5 bases, and the junction held 11 bases outside the gene matches. CDR1 is LNHDA, CDR2 SQIVND, per germline (reference sequence). The CDR3 is CASSMALAGGHSDNEQFF. The CDR3 DNA follows: TGTGCCAGTAGTATGGCCCTAGCGGGAGGGCATAGCGACAATGAGCAGTTCTTC.

The J gene is TRBJ2-1, the V gene TRBV5-6; 10 nucleotides match TRBD2. The germline V gene encodes CDR1 SGHDT and CDR2 YYEEEE. V dropped 3 bases and J dropped 8; count of bases not matched to a gene: 8. The CDR3 loop spans 15 amino acids. CDR3 in DNA: TGTGCCAGCAGCTCTCTAGCGGGAGTGAGGGATGAGCAGTTCTTC. Translation gives CASSSLAGVRDEQFF.

With regard to this clone: A far larger clone differs by one base, so this is likely a read error. The same CDR3 arises from other DNA sequences in this sample as well. This chain links TRBV25-1 with TRBJ1-2; 7 positions match TRBD1. The CDR3 has 14 residues. In germline, CDR1 is MGHDK, CDR2 SYGVNS. CDR3 region: CASSAGTDHYGYTF. CDR3 in DNA: TGCGCCAGCAGTGCAGGGACAGACCACTATGGCTACACCTTC.

The chain employs TRBV4-2 and TRBJ2-3, with 7 positions matching TRBD2. The CDR3 length is 17 residues. Trimming removed 5 bases from V and 1 base from J; junction bases left unmatched: 12. Germline-derived CDR1 and CDR2 are LGHNA and YNFKEQ. The CDR3 nucleotides are TGTGCCAGCAGCAGGAGGGAGGGCCGAGCGGGCACAGATACGCAGTATTTT. Translated: CASSRREGRAGTDTQYF.

This chain connects TRBV4-3 to TRBJ1-3; unclear D gene. V was shortened by 1 base and J by 4 bases, with 11 bases between the two germline ends. Germline CDR1 is LGHNA and CDR2 is YSLEER. This CDR3 region has 15 residues. CDR3 sequence: CASSQGAPQGNTIYF. CDR3 nucleotides: TGCGCCAGCAGCCAAGGGGCCCCACAGGGAAACACCATATATTTT.

This clone was observed a handful of times. The chain uses TRBV19 and TRBJ2-7; either TRBD1 or TRBD2 may supply D (5 bases each). CDR1 is LNHDA and CDR2 is SQIVND in the germline V gene (reference sequence). The ends were cut back, 1 base at V and 4 bases at J, with 14 bases in the middle. CDR3 size: 15 residues. The CDR3 loop reads CASSIVLGTQYEQYF. The CDR3 DNA is TGTGCCAGTAGTATAGTACTTGGGACGCAATACGAGCAGTACTTC.

Details on this clone: The identical CDR3 is also encoded by other nucleotide sequences in the sample. The rearrangement links TRBV5-6 to TRBJ1-5; D perhaps matches TRBD1 (6 bases). The CDR3 contains 14 residues. CDR1 SGHDT and CDR2 YYEEEE come from the germline V gene. V was trimmed by 2 bases and J by 1 base, leaving 7 bases between them. In DNA, the CDR3 is TGTGCCAGCAGCTTCCAGGGGAGCAATCAGCCCCAGCATTTT. Its protein is CASSFQGSNQPQHF.

A note on this clone: The sample has other DNA sequences that encode this CDR3 too. V usage is TRBV30 and J usage is TRBJ1-5; D not resolved. V shed 1 base and J shed 1 base, with 2 bases lying between them. The CDR3 is 12 amino acids. Germline assignment: CDR1 GTSNPN and CDR2 SVGIG (reference sequence). The CDR3 sequence: CAWSDSNQPQHF. The CDR3, as DNA: TGTGCCTGGAGTGACAGCAATCAGCCCCAGCATTTT.

V usage is TRBV5-1 and J usage is TRBJ2-3; D remains ambiguous. With 1 base removed from V and 2 bases from J, the gap between germline ends came to 11 bases. CDR1 and CDR2 (germline): SGHRS, YFSETQ. The CDR3 runs 15 residues. In DNA form, the CDR3 reads TGCGCCAGCAGCTTGCGGCCTATGCCCACAGATACGCAGTATTTT. Amino acid sequence: CASSLRPMPTDTQYF.

This sequence joins TRBV7-7 and TRBJ2-3; D may be TRBD1 or TRBD2 (5 bases each). Germline assignment: CDR1 SSHAT and CDR2 FNYEAQ (reference sequence). The CDR3 sequence is 15 residues long. Between the trimmed V and J ends, which lost 5 bases and 0 bases, there was a span of 12 bases. The CDR3 nucleotides read TGTGCCAGCAGCCCAACCCGGGACAGCACAGATACGCAGTATTTT. This sequence encodes CASSPTRDSTDTQYF.

This clone was seen once. The J gene is TRBJ1-4, the V gene TRBV28; D gene unclear. V gave up 4 bases and J gave up 7 bases, with 13 bases separating them. From germline, CDR1 is MDHEN and CDR2 SYDVKM. CDR3 length equals 14 residues. The CDR3 here is CASSSPTIREKLFF. Written as DNA, the CDR3 is TGTGCCAGCAGTTCCCCGACGATCCGTGAAAAACTGTTTTTT.

To note about this clone: Other DNA variants within this sample encode the same CDR3. The rearrangement joins TRBV5-1 to TRBJ2-2, with a tentative D call TRBD2 (6 bases). Trimming pared 0 bases from V and 1 base from J, leaving 7 bases between. CDR3 length: 15 residues. Per germline, CDR1 SGHRS and CDR2 YFSETQ. Written as DNA, the CDR3 is TGCGCCAGCAGCTTGGGTAGCGGGAACACCGGGGAGCTGTTTTTT. Translation gives CASSLGSGNTGELFF.

In its sample, this clone was seen a few times. This chain links TRBV27 with TRBJ1-2; 7 bases line up with TRBD1. CDR1 is MNHEY and CDR2 is SMNVEV in the germline V gene (reference sequence). CDR3 length: 12 amino acids. V shed 6 bases and J 7 bases; nucleotides not matched to a gene: 5. Here the CDR3 reads CASSPQGVGYTF. CDR3 nucleotide sequence: TGTGCCAGCAGCCCTCAGGGGGTTGGCTACACCTTC.

The V gene is TRBV6-1, the J gene TRBJ2-3; 10 bases match TRBD2. V trimming: 6 bases; J trimming: 4 bases; junction bases outside the gene matches: 7. From germline, CDR1 is MNHNS and CDR2 SASEGT. This CDR3 contains 15 residues. This CDR3 is CASSQLAGGPDTQYF. The CDR3 DNA reads as TGTGCCAGCAGCCAATTAGCGGGAGGCCCAGATACGCAGTATTTT.

This clone occurred once. The V and J genes are TRBV7-2 and TRBJ1-2; D uncertain. V was shortened by 3 bases and J by 4 bases, with 12 bases between the two germline ends. The CDR3 covers 14 residues. Germline CDR1 reads SGHTA; CDR2 reads FQGNSA. The CDR3 loop reads CASSLHTSSYGYTF. In DNA form, the CDR3 reads TGTGCCAGCAGCTTGCACACATCTTCCTATGGCTACACCTTC.

The gene calls are TRBV27 and TRBJ2-6; tentative D call: TRBD1 (6 bases). The CDR3 consists of 17 residues. Germline CDR1 MNHEY, CDR2 SMNVEV (reference sequence). The V and J ends lost 2 bases and 2 bases respectively, with 13 bases between them. The CDR3 region has the DNA TGTGCCAGCAGTTTAAGCCGTCAGGGGACTGGGGCCAACGTCCTGACTTTC. Its translation: CASSLSRQGTGANVLTF.